This record covers a single T cell receptor beta chain. Donors, without exception, were Caucasian adults residing in Nashville, Tennessee. The genomic DNA of each subset was split evenly across several immunoSEQ plates. Sequencing was performed with immunoSEQ multiplex PCR; in TCRdb, only in-frame clones are kept and a portion is missing. This repertoire shows some 2.1 million clones, 85% to 95% found once; its top ten account for 0.1% to 0.15%. The CDR3 is 13 amino acids. Germline CDR1 SGHKS, CDR2 YYEKEE (reference sequence). With 3 bases removed from V and 2 bases from J, the gap between germline ends came to 9 bases. This specimen belongs to a study of shared clonotypes between healthy human individuals. Study summary: Donors had three CD4 naive, three CD4 memory, two CD8 naive and one CD8 memory plate apiece.

The source is a man younger than 35 in good health. Sequencing was done on a sample of naive CD4+ T cells sorted from blood. This sample's subset: CD45RA+ positively selected. The V and J genes are TRBV5-5 and TRBJ2-7, with D perhaps TRBD1 or TRBD2 (5 bases each). In DNA form, the CDR3 reads TGTGCCAGCAGCTGGGGGTCAACCTACGAGCAGTACTTC. The encoded protein is CASSWGSTYEQYF.